These T cell receptor beta chains were read from a single sample in a study of blood T cell repertoires in COVID-19. Measured with immunoSEQ multiplex PCR; TCRdb has only the in-frame clones, and not every one. The sample lists about 210,000 clones; roughly 79% were seen once. Sequencing input: PBMCs or T cells enriched from blood (not recorded which). The origin of the receptors is a woman aged 45-59 years with acute COVID-19. CDR3s include the opening cysteine and the closing phenylalanine or tryptophan. The order of the fields is J gene, clone size, D gene, V gene, CDR3 DNA, CDR3 protein. D genes are given only for firm matches. Clone size is not always given. Where it is, it says once, few, many or a class for expanded clones.

>TRBJ1-6|NA|NA|TRBV6-5
TGTGCCAGCAGTTACTCTTTGGTGGGCGACGATCCCCACTTT
CASSYSLVGDDPHF
>TRBJ2-7|NA|TRBD1|TRBV4-1
TGCGCCAGCAGCCAGGCAGGGACAGAAACCTACGAGCAGTACTTC
CASSQAGTETYEQYF
>TRBJ1-1|NA|NA|TRBV3-1/TRBV3-2
TGTGCCAGCAGCCAAGCCCCTTTTTTGAACACTGAAGCTTTCTTT
CASSQAPFLNTEAFF
>TRBJ1-2|NA|NA|TRBV3-1/TRBV3-2
TGTGCCAGCAGCCAAGATTACCGGCAGGGAGGTTTGGGTGGCTACACCTTC
CASSQDYRQGGLGGYTF
>TRBJ1-2|few|NA|TRBV19
TGTGCCAGTAGTTTACTAAATGGCTACACCTTC
CASSLLNGYTF
>TRBJ1-1|NA|NA|TRBV30
TGTGCCTGGAGTAGGGCAGGGGAAGCTTTCTTT
CAWSRAGEAFF
>TRBJ2-7|NA|NA|TRBV12-2
TGTGCAAGTCGCTTAGCGGCCAGGACTCCCCGAAAACCCTCCTACGAGCAGTACTTC
CASRLAARTPRKPSYEQYF
>TRBJ2-2|NA|TRBD2|TRBV29-1
TGCAGCGTTGAAGGCCTAGCGGGAGCTTCGGGGGTGGGCGGGGAGCTGTTTTTT
CSVEGLAGASGVGGELFF
>TRBJ1-5|once|NA|TRBV5-3
TGTGCCAGAAGCGTATCGTCCGAGCCCAATCAGCCCCAGCATTTT
CARSVSSEPNQPQHF
>TRBJ1-4|NA|NA|TRBV3-1/TRBV3-2
TGTGCCAGCAGCCAAGATAGGGGCGGAGCAACTAATGAAAAACTGTTTTTT
CASSQDRGGATNEKLFF
>TRBJ2-6|NA|NA|TRBV24-1
TGTGCCTCGTCAGGGGCCGGGGCCAACGTCCTGACTTTC
CASSGAGANVLTF
>TRBJ2-3|NA|TRBD2|TRBV7-3
TGTGCCAGCAGCTTTAGTAGCGGGAGGACAGATACGCAGTATTTT
CASSFSSGRTDTQYF
>TRBJ1-4|NA|TRBD1|TRBV2
TGTGCCAGCAGTCCCGTTACAGGGGGTCAGGAAAAACTGTTTTTT
CASSPVTGGQEKLFF
>TRBJ1-1|NA|TRBD1|TRBV5-1
TGCGCCAGCAGCTTGATCGGACAGGTTAACACTGAAGCTTTCTTT
CASSLIGQVNTEAFF
>TRBJ2-1|few|NA|TRBV5-6
TGTGCCAGCAGCTGGGGGAGGGGGACGTACAATGAGCAGTTCTTC
CASSWGRGTYNEQFF
>TRBJ1-1|NA|TRBD1|TRBV6-6
TGTGCCAGCAGTGGAAGGGGGCGCCCAGCTTTCTTT
CASSGRGRPAFF
>TRBJ2-2|NA|NA|TRBV6-5
TGTGCCAGCAGACGAGGGTGGACCGGGGAGCTGTTTTTT
CASRRGWTGELFF
>TRBJ1-4|NA|TRBD1|TRBV7-2
TGTGCCAGCAGCTTCCTTGACAGGGGCCCCTCTAATGAAAAACTGTTTTTT
CASSFLDRGPSNEKLFF
>TRBJ2-1|NA|TRBD2|TRBV29-1
TGCAGCGTTGATGGGACTAGCGGGGGGCTGAGCTCCTACAATGAGCAGTTCTTC
CSVDGTSGGLSSYNEQFF
>TRBJ2-2|NA|NA|TRBV23-1
TGCGCCAGCTGCGGGACGGGGGCCGGGGAGCTGTTTTTT
CASCGTGAGELFF
>TRBJ1-5|NA|NA|TRBV6-5
TGTGCCAGCAGTTACTCGATCCAGAGCAATCAGCCCCAGCATTTT
CASSYSIQSNQPQHF
>TRBJ2-7|NA|TRBD1|TRBV29-1
TGCAGCGTTATGACAGGGGGTAGTTCCTACGAGCAGTACTTC
CSVMTGGSSYEQYF
>TRBJ1-4|NA|TRBD1|TRBV24-1
TGTGCCACCAGCTCCGGGACAGGGGGAAGGTCTGAAAAACTGTTTTTT
CATSSGTGGRSEKLFF
>TRBJ2-7|NA|NA|TRBV28
TGTGCCAGCACTACTATCCCCGGCGAGCAGTACTTC
CASTTIPGEQYF